Listed below are T cell receptor beta chains from one sample, sequenced in a study of cytomegalovirus exposure and HLA in healthy donors. Some clones are missing from TCRdb's copy, which holds only in-frame ones; the method was immunoSEQ multiplex PCR. The sample lists 85,000 to 100,000 clones, about 77% seen once, with around 3.4% in the top ten. Specimen: PBMCs. These TCRs come from a man between 35 and 55 years old in good health and CMV-seronegative. CDR3s include the opening cysteine and the closing phenylalanine or tryptophan. The D gene is left open where the match is weak. Size tells how often a clone was seen (once, few, many) or the class of an expanded clone, and some rows leave it out.

clone_size: NA; d_call: NA; j_call: TRBJ2-3; v_call: TRBV2; cdr3_nt: TGTGCCAGCAGGGACTCCGCGGCCGCCACAGATACGCAGTATTTT; cdr3_aa: CASRDSAAATDTQYF
clone_size: NA; d_call: TRBD1; j_call: TRBJ1-2; v_call: TRBV5-4; cdr3_nt: TGTGCCAGCAGCCAACGACAGGGGTTTGGCTACACCTTC; cdr3_aa: CASSQRQGFGYTF
clone_size: once; d_call: NA; j_call: TRBJ2-6; v_call: TRBV18; cdr3_nt: TGTGCCAGCTCAGAGGGAACGCCCTCTGGGGCCAACGTCCTGACTTTC; cdr3_aa: CASSEGTPSGANVLTF
clone_size: NA; d_call: TRBD1; j_call: TRBJ1-1; v_call: TRBV5-4; cdr3_nt: TGTGCCAGCAGCCAATCAGGAGGGGGCGAGGACACTGAAGCTTTCTTT; cdr3_aa: CASSQSGGGEDTEAFF
clone_size: NA; d_call: NA; j_call: TRBJ2-7; v_call: TRBV11-3; cdr3_nt: TGTGCCAGCAGCACAGGGGGGGAAGACTACGAGCAGTACTTC; cdr3_aa: CASSTGGEDYEQYF
clone_size: NA; d_call: NA; j_call: TRBJ1-1; v_call: TRBV6-5; cdr3_nt: TGTGCCAGCAGTTACTCATCCCGGGGGAACACTGAAGCTTTCTTT; cdr3_aa: CASSYSSRGNTEAFF
clone_size: NA; d_call: TRBD2; j_call: TRBJ2-5; v_call: TRBV6-1; cdr3_nt: TGTGCCAGCAGTGAACTAGCGGGGGGGCCAGAGACCCAGTACTTC; cdr3_aa: CASSELAGGPETQYF
clone_size: NA; d_call: NA; j_call: TRBJ2-1; v_call: TRBV9; cdr3_nt: TGTGCCAGCAGCGTAAATCCAGGGCTCCCTGGGAATGAGCAGTTCTTC; cdr3_aa: CASSVNPGLPGNEQFF
clone_size: NA; d_call: NA; j_call: TRBJ2-7; v_call: TRBV19; cdr3_nt: TGTGCCAGTGGGAGAGGATCACCTTACGAGCAGTACTTC; cdr3_aa: CASGRGSPYEQYF
clone_size: NA; d_call: NA; j_call: TRBJ1-2; v_call: TRBV6-1; cdr3_nt: TGTGCCAGCAGTATACAGGGCTACTATGGCTACACCTTC; cdr3_aa: CASSIQGYYGYTF
clone_size: once; d_call: NA; j_call: TRBJ2-1; v_call: TRBV5-1; cdr3_nt: TGCGCCAGCAGCAAAGTACAGGGCCCTTTCTACAATGAGCAGTTCTTC; cdr3_aa: CASSKVQGPFYNEQFF
clone_size: NA; d_call: TRBD1; j_call: TRBJ1-2; v_call: TRBV29-1; cdr3_nt: TGCAGCGTTGAAAGGGGGTACGGACAGGGGCCTAACTATGGCTACACCTTC; cdr3_aa: CSVERGYGQGPNYGYTF
clone_size: once; d_call: NA; j_call: TRBJ2-5; v_call: TRBV5-5; cdr3_nt: TGTGCCAGCAGCTTGGAAGAACATATCCAAGAGACCCAGTACTTC; cdr3_aa: CASSLEEHIQETQYF
clone_size: NA; d_call: NA; j_call: TRBJ1-2; v_call: TRBV6-4; cdr3_nt: TGTGCCAGCAGGGGAGACGCCTTAGAGGGCTACACCTTC; cdr3_aa: CASRGDALEGYTF
clone_size: NA; d_call: TRBD1; j_call: TRBJ2-1; v_call: TRBV2; cdr3_nt: TGTGCCAGCAGTGAAAGCCGGACAGGGTACAATGAGCAGTTCTTC; cdr3_aa: CASSESRTGYNEQFF
clone_size: few; d_call: NA; j_call: TRBJ1-1; v_call: TRBV25-1; cdr3_nt: TGTGCCAGCAGTGAATGGGGCAGGAGGAACACTGAAGCTTTCTTT; cdr3_aa: CASSEWGRRNTEAFF
clone_size: NA; d_call: TRBD1; j_call: TRBJ1-5; v_call: TRBV7-9; cdr3_nt: TGTGCCAGCAGCCTCGACAGGGGAAATCAGCCCCAGCATTTT; cdr3_aa: CASSLDRGNQPQHF
clone_size: NA; d_call: TRBD2; j_call: TRBJ2-1; v_call: TRBV4-2; cdr3_nt: TGTGCCAGCAGCCAAGATGCTAGCGGGAGATGGAATGAGCAGTTCTTC; cdr3_aa: CASSQDASGRWNEQFF
clone_size: NA; d_call: TRBD2; j_call: TRBJ2-7; v_call: TRBV6-4; cdr3_nt: TGTGCCAGCAGTGACTGTTCCGGGACTAGCGGGTGCTCCTACGAGCAGTACTTC; cdr3_aa: CASSDCSGTSGCSYEQYF
clone_size: NA; d_call: NA; j_call: TRBJ2-7; v_call: TRBV29-1; cdr3_nt: TGCAGCGTCGCAACACCGTACGAGCAGTACTTC; cdr3_aa: CSVATPYEQYF
clone_size: NA; d_call: TRBD2; j_call: TRBJ2-1; v_call: TRBV7-8; cdr3_nt: TGTGCCAGCAGCTTAGTGGGCGGGAGCTCCTACAATGAGCAGTTCTTC; cdr3_aa: CASSLVGGSSYNEQFF
clone_size: few; d_call: NA; j_call: TRBJ1-2; v_call: TRBV7-8; cdr3_nt: TGTGCCAGCAGCTTAGCGGTGGAGATTGACAGACATTATGGCTACACCTTC; cdr3_aa: CASSLAVEIDRHYGYTF
clone_size: NA; d_call: TRBD2; j_call: TRBJ2-2; v_call: TRBV7-6; cdr3_nt: TGTGCCAGCAGCCCTCGTTTAATAGCGGGAGTTGGCACCGGGGAGCTGTTTTTT; cdr3_aa: CASSPRLIAGVGTGELFF
clone_size: NA; d_call: TRBD1; j_call: TRBJ1-1; v_call: TRBV5-1; cdr3_nt: TGCGCCAGCAGCTTGGGGGACAGGGGCCGCTCGAACACTGAAGCTTTCTTT; cdr3_aa: CASSLGDRGRSNTEAFF
clone_size: few; d_call: NA; j_call: TRBJ2-1; v_call: TRBV9; cdr3_nt: TGTGCCAGCAGCGTAGGAGGGTATGAGCAGTTCTTC; cdr3_aa: CASSVGGYEQFF
clone_size: NA; d_call: TRBD1; j_call: TRBJ1-2; v_call: TRBV5-4; cdr3_nt: TGTGCCAGCAGCTTGGCCCTCAGGACAGGTCAAATGGGCTACACCTTC; cdr3_aa: CASSLALRTGQMGYTF